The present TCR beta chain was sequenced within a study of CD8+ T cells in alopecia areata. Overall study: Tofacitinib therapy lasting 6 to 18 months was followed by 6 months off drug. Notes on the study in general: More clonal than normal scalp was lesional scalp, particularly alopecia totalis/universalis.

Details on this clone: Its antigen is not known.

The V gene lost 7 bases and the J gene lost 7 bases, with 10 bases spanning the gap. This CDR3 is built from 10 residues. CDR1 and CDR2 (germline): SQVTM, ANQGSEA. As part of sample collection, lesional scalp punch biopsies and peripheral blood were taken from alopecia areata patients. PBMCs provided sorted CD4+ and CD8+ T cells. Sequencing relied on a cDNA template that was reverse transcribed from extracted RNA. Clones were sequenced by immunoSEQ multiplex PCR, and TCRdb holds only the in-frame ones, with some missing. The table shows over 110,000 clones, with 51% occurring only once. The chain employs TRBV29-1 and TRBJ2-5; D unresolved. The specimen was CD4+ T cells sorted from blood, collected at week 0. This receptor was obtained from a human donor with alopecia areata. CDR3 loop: CSASVRTQYF. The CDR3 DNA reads TGCAGCGCGTCAGTGAGGACCCAGTACTTC.